Below are 18 T cell receptor beta chains sequenced from a single sample in a study of T-cell memory formation after mild COVID-19. Via MiXCR, TCRdb re-called the 5' RACE reads, giving one row per CDR3 protein. The table includes roughly 370,000 distinct CDR3 sequences, about 17% detected once. Sequencing was performed on PBMCs or a T cell subset sorted from them (not recorded which). Every receptor here comes from a man aged 18 to 30 who had mild COVID-19 (a few samples of this study predate the infection). Cell type and time point are not known.

This chain links TRBV18 with TRBJ1-4; D is ambiguous. The V gene's germline CDR1 is KGHSH and CDR2 LQKENI. The CDR3 length is 12 residues. V was shortened by 2 bases and J by 5 bases, with 3 bases between the two germline ends. CDR3 bases: TGTGCCAGCTCACCAGGGAATGAAAAACTGTTTTTT. This sequence encodes CASSPGNEKLFF. Supplemented by reference TRBV18 and TRBJ1-4, the full variable domain reads NAGVMQNPRHLVRRRGQEARLRCSPMKGHSHVYWYRQLPEEGLKFMVYLQKENIIDESGMPKERFSAEFPKEGPSILRIQQVVRGDSAAYFCASSPGNEKLFFGSGTQLSVL.

This clonotype was picked up a small number of times. The V and J genes are TRBV7-2 and TRBJ2-5, with D perhaps matching TRBD2 (6 bases). The V gene's germline CDR1 is SGHTA and CDR2 FQGNSA. The V end was cut by 3 bases, the J end by 0 bases, with 11 bases between. This CDR3 has 15 amino acids. CDR3 nucleotide sequence: TGTGCCAGCAGCTTTACTGGGGGGTACCAAGAGACCCAGTACTTC. It encodes CASSFTGGYQETQYF. The complete variable domain, with remaining parts taken from reference TRBV7-2 and TRBJ2-5, reads GAGVSQSPSNKVTEKGKDVELRCDPISGHTALYWYRQSLGQGLEFLIYFQGNSAPDKSGLPSDRFSAERTGGSVSTLTIQRTQQEDSAVYLCASSFTGGYQETQYFGPGTRLLVL.

The chain links TRBV6-2 or TRBV6-3 to TRBJ2-1; D uncertain. Trimming removed 4 bases from V and 6 bases from J, with 10 bases in between. CDR3 length: 13 amino acids. Germline CDR1 reads MNHEY; CDR2 reads SVGEGT. CDR3 in amino acids: CASSLNAANEQFF. The CDR3 DNA sequence: TGTGCCAGCAGTTTAAACGCGGCCAATGAGCAGTTCTTC.

This clonotype has a handful of counts. The V and J genes are TRBV7-9 and TRBJ1-2, with TRBD1 as a possible D gene (6 bases). Trimming stripped 5 bases from V and 5 bases from J, with 15 bases between. The germline CDR1 and CDR2 sequences are SEHNR and FQNEAQ (reference sequence). The length of the CDR3 is 14 residues. This CDR3 is CASSPVTGFYGYTF. CDR3 sequence (DNA): TGTGCCAGCAGCCCCGTGACAGGATTTTATGGCTACACCTTC.

This chain joins TRBV4-2 and TRBJ1-1; D remains ambiguous. V was cut by 0 bases and J by 5 bases, with 13 bases left in between. Looked up from germline, CDR1 is LGHNA and CDR2 is YNFKEQ. The CDR3 is made up of 15 amino acids. CDR3 residues: CASSQEADMATEAFF. DNA of the CDR3: TGTGCCAGCAGCCAAGAGGCAGACATGGCGACTGAAGCTTTCTTT.

This clonotype was counted ten times or more. V and J are TRBV4-2 and TRBJ2-1, with D uncertain. The V end was cut by 0 bases, the J end by 5 bases, with 11 bases between. The V gene's germline CDR1 is LGHNA and CDR2 YNFKEQ. The CDR3 runs 15 residues. DNA of the CDR3: TGTGCCAGCAGCCAAGAGGCGGAGACTGACAATGAGCAGTTCTTC. This translates into CASSQEAETDNEQFF.

The chain has TRBV7-2 and TRBJ1-5; 7 nucleotides align to TRBD1. Germline-derived CDR1 and CDR2 are SGHTA and FQGNSA. This CDR3 has 15 amino acids. V shed 4 bases, J shed 1 base, and the junction held 4 bases outside the gene matches. The CDR3 sequence is CASSSDRASNQPQHF. CDR3 DNA: TGTGCCAGCAGCTCCGACAGGGCCAGCAATCAGCCCCAGCATTTT.

The genes are TRBV20-1 and TRBJ1-3; D remains unclear. Trimming left V 3 bases short and J 7 bases short, with 13 bases between. The length of the CDR3 is 13 residues. Germline-derived CDR1 and CDR2 are DFQATT and SNEGSKA (reference sequence). The CDR3 coding sequence is TGCAGTGCTAGGTCCGGGAATGAGAACACCATATATTTT. This translates into CSARSGNENTIYF.

The chain has TRBV4-1 and TRBJ1-2; D is unresolved. Germline CDR1 is MGHRA and CDR2 is YSYEKL. This CDR3 region has 14 residues. V shed 1 base and J shed 5 bases, with 11 bases lying between them. CDR3 nucleotides: TGCGCCAGCAGCCAAGTTCGACGGGGTTATGGCTACACCTTC. Protein: CASSQVRRGYGYTF.

V gene TRBV5-5 combines with J gene TRBJ2-3; 11 bases line up with TRBD2. J lost 3 bases, V lost 7 bases, and 4 bases had no gene match. Germline V lookup: CDR1 SGHKS, CDR2 YYEKEE (reference sequence). The CDR3 consists of 14 residues. CDR3: CASLTSGVTDTQYF. DNA for the CDR3: TGTGCCAGCTTGACTAGCGGGGTGACAGATACGCAGTATTTT.

The V and J genes are TRBV2 and TRBJ2-3; no clear D. Trimming took off 9 bases at V and 0 bases at J, with 4 bases between the two ends. CDR3 length: 11 residues. Germline lookup yields CDR1 SNHLY and CDR2 FYNNEI. This chain's CDR3 is CARGSTDTQYF. In nucleotides, the CDR3 is TGTGCCAGGGGTAGCACAGATACGCAGTATTTT.

The chain carries TRBV6-2 or TRBV6-3 and TRBJ2-3; a weak D match, TRBD2 (5 bases). Germline CDR1 is MNHEY and CDR2 is SVGEGT. Trimming removed 2 bases from V and 6 bases from J, with 9 bases in between. This CDR3 is built from 13 residues. The CDR3, as DNA: TGTGCCAGCAGTTACCGCGGGCAGGATACGCAGTATTTT. This codes for CASSYRGQDTQYF.

There are a few counts of this clonotype. V is TRBV28 and J is TRBJ1-1; D gene unclear. The V gene lost 4 bases and the J gene lost 4 bases, with 16 bases spanning the gap. Germline V gives CDR1 MDHEN, CDR2 SYDVKM. The CDR3 extends over 15 amino acids. DNA of the CDR3: TGTGCCAGCAGTTCCCCAGGTGGGTTGGGCACTGAAGCTTTCTTT. Translation: CASSSPGGLGTEAFF.

This clonotype was counted between two and nine times. This chain joins TRBV12-3 or TRBV12-4 and TRBJ2-5; possibly TRBD1 for D (6 bases). V lost 0 bases and J 3 bases, leaving 11 bases between the germline ends. The CDR3 runs 15 residues. Written as DNA, the CDR3 is TGTGCCAGCAGTTTAGCGCGGAGACAGGAAGAGACCCAGTACTTC. Protein: CASSLARRQEETQYF.

This clonotype showed up just a few times. V gene TRBV6-6 combines with J gene TRBJ1-3; D remains unclear. Trimming took 5 bases from V and 4 from J, leaving 12 bases between them. Germline V gives CDR1 MNHNY, CDR2 SVGAGI (reference sequence). CDR3 size: 14 residues. CDR3 amino acids: CASSHLMGGNTIYF. Written as DNA, the CDR3 is TGTGCCAGCAGTCACTTAATGGGCGGAAACACCATATATTTT.

The gene calls are TRBV5-1 and TRBJ2-5; D unclear. Germline assignment: CDR1 SGHRS and CDR2 YFSETQ. The ends were cut back, 5 bases at V and 7 bases at J, with 15 bases in the middle. This CDR3 has 13 amino acids. The CDR3 DNA reads TGCGCCAGCAGGTCCCAAGGGTCGGGGACCCAGTACTTC. Translated, it gives CASRSQGSGTQYF.

J is TRBJ2-5 and V is TRBV19, with 10 bases that match TRBD2. Trimming removed 3 bases from V and 3 bases from J; junction bases left unmatched: 10. The germline gives CDR1 LNHDA, CDR2 SQIVND (reference sequence). The CDR3 consists of 17 residues. The CDR3 here is CASSIRLRSGGEETQYF. Here the CDR3 DNA reads TGTGCCAGTAGTATTAGGCTGCGGAGCGGGGGGGAAGAGACCCAGTACTTC.

V and J are TRBV7-2 and TRBJ2-1; D remains unclear. The CDR3 length is 13 residues. Trimming shortened V by 1 base and J by 9 bases, and 10 bases separated the two germline ends. CDR1 and CDR2 from the germline V gene are SGHTA and FQGNSA. CDR3 nucleotide sequence: TGTGCCAGCAGCTTAGGGCGGTCGGGTGAGCAGTTCTTC. Encoded protein: CASSLGRSGEQFF.